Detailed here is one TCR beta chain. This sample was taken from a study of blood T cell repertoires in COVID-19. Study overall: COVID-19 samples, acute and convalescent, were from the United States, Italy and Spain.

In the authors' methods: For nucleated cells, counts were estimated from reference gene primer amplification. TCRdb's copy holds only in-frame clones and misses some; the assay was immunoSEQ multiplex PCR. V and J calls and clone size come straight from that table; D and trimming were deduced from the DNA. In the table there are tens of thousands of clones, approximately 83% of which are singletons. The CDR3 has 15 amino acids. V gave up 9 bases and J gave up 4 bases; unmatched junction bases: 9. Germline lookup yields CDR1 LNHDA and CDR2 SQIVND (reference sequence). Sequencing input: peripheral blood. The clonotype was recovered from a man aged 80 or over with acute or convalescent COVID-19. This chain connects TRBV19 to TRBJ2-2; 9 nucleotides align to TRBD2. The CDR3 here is CASRLASGVTGELFF. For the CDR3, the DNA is TGTGCCAGCCGACTGGCTAGCGGGGTCACCGGGGAGCTGTTTTTT.